One and the same sample provided the 20 T cell receptor beta chains below, sequenced in a study of CD8+ T cells in alopecia areata. TCR sequencing used cDNA made by reverse transcription of extracted RNA. This table comes from immunoSEQ multiplex PCR, and its TCRdb copy is limited to in-frame clones, with some not included. This table holds roughly 200,000 clones, roughly two fifths found once. Treatment in this sample: oral pan-JAK inhibitor, 5-10 mg twice daily. Specimen: CD4+ T cells sorted from blood, collected at roughly week 30, from a patient treated with tofacitinib. The receptors were sampled from a human donor with alopecia areata.

The gene calls are TRBV5-6 and TRBJ2-3; unclear D gene. Per germline, CDR1 SGHDT and CDR2 YYEEEE. Trimming shortened V by 0 bases and J by 7 bases, and 9 bases separated the two germline ends. This CDR3 spans 13 amino acids. The CDR3 bases are TGTGCCAGCAGCTTGGGAAGGCCAAATACGCAGTATTTT. This sequence encodes CASSLGRPNTQYF.

The chain links TRBV7-9 to TRBJ1-1; D gene unclear. Trimming shortened V by 5 bases and J by 7 bases, and 11 bases separated the two germline ends. CDR1 is SEHNR, CDR2 FQNEAQ, per germline (reference sequence). CDR3 length: 12 residues. CDR3 sequence: CASSLSSGEAFF. In nucleotides, the CDR3 is TGTGCCAGCAGCCTATCATCGGGTGAAGCTTTCTTT.

As to this clone: The same CDR3 can be traced to other DNA sequences in this sample. V is TRBV18 and J is TRBJ2-7; possibly TRBD1 for D (6 bases). Trimming left V 3 bases short and J 1 base short, with 7 bases between. The CDR3 totals 13 residues. Germline CDR1 and CDR2: KGHSH and LQKENI. The CDR3 region is CASSPGQSYEQYF. CDR3 in DNA: TGTGCCAGCTCACCCGGACAGTCCTACGAGCAGTACTTC.

Only a few counts were recorded for this clone. The V and J genes are TRBV19 and TRBJ1-1, with D maybe TRBD1 (5 bases). The ends were cut back, 3 bases at V and 9 bases at J, with 14 bases in the middle. This CDR3 has 13 amino acids. Germline lookup yields CDR1 LNHDA and CDR2 SQIVND (reference sequence). Here the CDR3 reads CASSIDSGEQAFF. The CDR3 DNA sequence: TGTGCCAGTAGTATCGACAGCGGGGAGCAAGCTTTCTTT.

This sequence joins TRBV9 and TRBJ1-1; no clear D. Germline values: CDR1 SGDLS, CDR2 YYNGEE. The CDR3 sequence is 15 residues long. The V and J ends lost 0 bases and 1 base respectively, with 10 bases between them. CDR3 in amino acids: CASSVDNGRNTEAFF. Written as DNA, the CDR3 is TGTGCCAGCAGCGTAGACAATGGGAGGAACACTGAAGCTTTCTTT.

Only a few counts were recorded for this clone. The CDR3 sequence is CASSLAENRGYNEQFF. The DNA for the CDR3 is TGTGCCAGCAGCTTAGCGGAGAACAGGGGCTACAATGAGCAGTTCTTC. The rearrangement joins TRBV7-8 to TRBJ2-1; TRBD1 agrees at 7 bases. This CDR3 has 16 residues. Per the germline V gene, CDR1 is SGHVS and CDR2 is FQNEAQ. The V and J ends lost 0 bases and 3 bases, in that order; junction bases with no gene match: 5.

This clone was counted between two and nine times. The chain uses TRBV6-5 and TRBJ2-4; D might be TRBD1 or TRBD2, each matching 5 bases. This CDR3 spans 15 amino acids. Germline loops: CDR1 MNHEY, CDR2 SVGAGI. The germline V and J ends were trimmed by 5 bases and 7 bases, with 18 bases remaining between them. The CDR3 here is CASSPRSGLRNIQYF. CDR3 sequence (DNA): TGTGCCAGCAGTCCTCGGTCGGGGCTAAGGAACATTCAGTACTTC.

This clone was counted a few times. The rearrangement joins TRBV19 to TRBJ1-1; unclear D gene. V was cut by 4 bases and J by 6 bases, with 12 bases left in between. Germline values: CDR1 LNHDA, CDR2 SQIVND (reference sequence). There are 13 residues in the CDR3. CDR3 coding DNA: TGTGCCAGTAGTAAACGCACGGTTCCTGAAGCTTTCTTT. It codes for CASSKRTVPEAFF.

The chain joins TRBV29-1 to TRBJ1-1; perhaps TRBD1 as D (5 bases). The CDR3 length is 15 residues. Trimming removed 1 base at V and 0 bases at J, with 12 bases between. Germline V gene sequence: CDR1 SQVTM, CDR2 ANQGSEA. The CDR3 bases are TGCAGCGTTGAAGCTACAGGCTTCATGAACACTGAAGCTTTCTTT. Translating it yields CSVEATGFMNTEAFF. Supplemented by reference TRBV29-1 and TRBJ1-1, the full variable domain reads SAVISQKPSRDICQRGTSLTIQCQVDSQVTMMFWYRQQPGQSLTLIATANQGSEATYESGFVIDKFPISRPNLTFSTLTVSNMSPEDSSIYLCSVEATGFMNTEAFFGQGTRLTVV.

This clone was recorded only once. This chain uses TRBV30 with TRBJ1-3; D is uncertain. V lost 5 bases to trimming and J lost 5 bases, with 16 bases between them. Germline V CDR1 and CDR2: GTSNPN, SVGIG (reference sequence). The CDR3 has 14 amino acids. CDR3 DNA sequence: TGTGCCTGGCGGGCCTTCCTCTCGAGAAACACCATATATTTT. Translation: CAWRAFLSRNTIYF. Filled out from reference TRBV30 and TRBJ1-3, the complete variable domain reads SQTIHQWPATLVQPVGSPLSLECTVEGTSNPNLYWYRQAAGRGLQLLFYSVGIGQISSEVPQNLSASRPQDRQFILSSKKLLLSDSGFYLCAWRAFLSRNTIYFGEGSWLTVV.

This clone was counted ten times or more. The chain couples TRBV7-3 to TRBJ2-5; D uncertain. Germline V gene data show CDR1 as SGHTA and CDR2 as FQGTGA. Trimming removed 2 bases at V and 5 bases at J, with 9 bases between. The CDR3 totals 13 residues. The CDR3 DNA reads TGTGCCAGCAGCTTATCCCGGGCGGAGACCCAGTACTTC. This encodes CASSLSRAETQYF.

The V and J genes are TRBV7-2 and TRBJ1-5; D might be TRBD1 (5 bases). Per the germline V gene, CDR1 is SGHTA and CDR2 is FQGNSA. The V gene lost 0 bases and the J gene lost 7 bases, with 10 bases spanning the gap. The CDR3 covers 14 residues. The CDR3 spells CASSLAGAGQPQHF. The CDR3, as DNA: TGTGCCAGCAGCTTAGCAGGGGCAGGGCAGCCCCAGCATTTT.

The chain is built from TRBV18 and TRBJ2-7, with 7 bases aligning to TRBD2. Germline V gives CDR1 KGHSH, CDR2 LQKENI. There are 13 residues in the CDR3. Unmatched junction bases numbered 8, after V lost 6 bases and J lost 6 bases. CDR3 nucleotides: TGTGCCAGCTCCCCCGGAGCGGGGTTCGAGCAGTACTTC. It is translated as CASSPGAGFEQYF.

This clone was seen only a few times. J is TRBJ2-5 and V is TRBV6-1; D is ambiguous. The CDR3 extends over 14 amino acids. CDR1 is MNHNS and CDR2 is SASEGT in the germline V gene. V was clipped by 6 bases and J by 1 base, with 12 bases between them. The chain's CDR3 is CASSVQPFQETQYF. The CDR3, as DNA: TGTGCCAGCAGCGTACAGCCTTTCCAAGAGACCCAGTACTTC.

The chain couples TRBV5-4 to TRBJ2-6; D not certain. Trimming removed 3 bases at V and 0 bases at J, with 10 bases between. The germline V gene has CDR1 SGHNT and CDR2 YYREEE (reference sequence). The CDR3 totals 16 residues. The CDR3 sequence: CASSWGPSSGANVLTF. The DNA of the CDR3 is TGTGCCAGCAGCTGGGGTCCCTCCTCTGGGGCCAACGTCCTGACTTTC. Using reference TRBV5-4 and TRBJ2-6 for the parts outside the CDR3, the full variable domain is ETGVTQSPTHLIKTRGQQVTLRCSSQSGHNTVSWYQQALGQGPQFIFQYYREEENGRGNFPPRFSGLQFPNYSSELNVNALELDDSALYLCASSWGPSSGANVLTFGAGSRLTVL.

The CDR3 spells CASSPGRGNQPQHF. Written as DNA, the CDR3 is TGTGCCAGCTCACCAGGCAGGGGCAATCAGCCCCAGCATTTT. The rearrangement links TRBV18 to TRBJ1-5, with a weak D call TRBD1 (5 bases). There are 14 residues in the CDR3. V was trimmed by 2 bases and J by 2 bases, leaving 7 bases between them. Germline V gene lookup returns CDR1 KGHSH and CDR2 LQKENI.

The J gene is TRBJ1-6, the V gene TRBV5-1; TRBD1 might be the D (5 bases). Trimming shortened V by 0 bases and J by 7 bases, and 8 bases separated the two germline ends. Germline lookup yields CDR1 SGHRS and CDR2 YFSETQ. This CDR3 contains 14 residues. CDR3 DNA sequence: TGCGCCAGCAGCTTGGAACAGGAAAATTCACCCCTCCACTTT. Protein sequence: CASSLEQENSPLHF.

The J gene is TRBJ1-6, the V gene TRBV5-1, with 8 bases that match TRBD1. CDR3 size: 14 residues. Per germline, CDR1 SGHRS and CDR2 YFSETQ. The J segment lost 8 bases and the V segment lost 4 bases, leaving 5 bases of the junction unmatched. The CDR3 sequence is CASSPGQGHSPLHF. In nucleotides, the CDR3 is TGCGCCAGCAGCCCTGGACAGGGACATTCACCCCTCCACTTT.

The chain uses TRBV2 and TRBJ2-1; 13 nucleotides line up with TRBD2. From germline, CDR1 is SNHLY and CDR2 FYNNEI. This CDR3 is built from 15 residues. V was pared by 6 bases and J by 8 bases, with 7 bases of the junction left unmatched. CDR3: CASSLLAGGADEQFF. The CDR3 DNA is TGTGCCAGCAGCCTACTAGCGGGAGGGGCCGATGAGCAGTTCTTC.

This clone was observed once. The genes are TRBV11-2 and TRBJ2-5; D may correspond to TRBD1 or TRBD2 (5 bases each). From germline, CDR1 is SGHAT and CDR2 FQNNGV. The CDR3 has 14 residues. V lost 0 bases and J lost 6, with 11 bases in between. Written as DNA, the CDR3 is TGTGCCAGCAGCTTAGATAATTGGGGACAGACCCAGTACTTC. Its translation is CASSLDNWGQTQYF.